This passage covers 17 T cell receptor beta chains from one sample sequenced in a study of cytomegalovirus exposure and HLA in healthy donors. 13 Jbeta primers and 60 Vbeta primers were used for the PCR. Clones were sequenced by immunoSEQ multiplex PCR, and TCRdb holds only the in-frame ones, with some missing. The sample yields around 90,000 clones, around 67% seen once. The sample taken for sequencing was PBMCs. The receptors were sampled from a human donor in good health.

CDR3 loop: CAISESSGNYGYTF. For the CDR3, the DNA is TGTGCCATCAGTGAGTCAAGCGGGAACTATGGCTACACCTTC. V and J are TRBV10-3 and TRBJ1-2; D remains ambiguous. This CDR3 region has 14 residues. Trimming cost V 0 bases and J 2 bases, with 7 bases left between them. Germline CDR1 ENHRY, CDR2 SYGVKD.

V usage is TRBV14 and J usage is TRBJ2-1; tentatively, D is TRBD2 (6 bases). Trimming left V 2 bases short and J 6 bases short, with 11 bases between. Germline CDR1 reads SGHDN; CDR2 reads FVKESK. The CDR3 contains 14 residues. The CDR3 loop reads CASSQPRRVNEQFF. The CDR3, as DNA: TGTGCCAGCAGCCAACCTAGGAGGGTCAATGAGCAGTTCTTC.

The J gene is TRBJ2-5, the V gene TRBV7-9; D might be TRBD1 (5 bases). The ends were cut back, 5 bases at V and 4 bases at J, with 14 bases in the middle. Germline CDR1 and CDR2: SEHNR and FQNEAQ (reference sequence). This CDR3 is built from 14 residues. The CDR3 nucleotides read TGTGCCAGCAGCGAAAGGACCCAGGGAGAGACCCAGTACTTC. This translates into CASSERTQGETQYF.

This clone was seen a single time. The chain carries TRBV19 and TRBJ1-5, with D possibly TRBD1 on 6 matching bases. The CDR3 is 17 amino acids. V was trimmed by 6 bases and J by 1 base, leaving 19 bases between them. Germline CDR1 reads LNHDA; CDR2 reads SQIVND (reference sequence). The CDR3 is CASRSTGTGLSNQPQHF. In nucleotides, the CDR3 is TGTGCCAGTAGATCCACAGGGACGGGCTTAAGCAATCAGCCCCAGCATTTT.

J is TRBJ1-4 and V is TRBV5-4; possibly TRBD1 for D (5 bases). Germline CDR1 is SGHNT and CDR2 is YYREEE (reference sequence). Trimming took 3 bases from V and 7 from J, leaving 16 bases between them. The CDR3 loop spans 15 amino acids. For the CDR3, the DNA is TGTGCCAGCAGCTCCCCCGGGGGGGAAGGTGAAAAACTGTTTTTT. This gives the protein CASSSPGGEGEKLFF.

This clone was detected a few times. V usage is TRBV7-2 and J usage is TRBJ1-1; D possibly corresponds to TRBD1 (6 bases). V lost 1 base to trimming and J lost 3 bases, with 12 bases between them. From germline, CDR1 is SGHTA and CDR2 FQGNSA. The CDR3 totals 15 residues. DNA for the CDR3: TGTGCCAGCAGCTTAGGGACAGCAGTTTACACTGAAGCTTTCTTT. Its translation is CASSLGTAVYTEAFF.

The genes are TRBV5-5 and TRBJ2-1; TRBD2 agrees at 11 bases. Germline loops: CDR1 SGHKS, CDR2 YYEKEE (reference sequence). J gave up 10 bases and V 5 bases, and 17 bases lay outside the gene matches. This CDR3 has 17 amino acids. The CDR3 sequence is CASRHSLAGGPFGEQFF. The CDR3 DNA sequence: TGTGCCAGCAGACATTCCCTAGCGGGGGGCCCCTTCGGCGAGCAGTTCTTC. Drawing the rest from reference TRBV5-5 and TRBJ2-1, the complete variable domain is DAGVTQSPTHLIKTRGQQVTLRCSPISGHKSVSWYQQVLGQGPQFIFQYYEKEERGRGNFPDRFSARQFPNYSSELNVNALLLGDSALYLCASRHSLAGGPFGEQFFGPGTRLTVL.

The chain joins TRBV5-6 to TRBJ2-7; tentatively, D is TRBD1 (6 bases). Looked up from germline, CDR1 is SGHDT and CDR2 is YYEEEE. This CDR3 has 14 residues. V lost 6 bases, J lost 2 bases, and 15 bases lay in between. In DNA, the CDR3 is TGTGCCAGCAAAATTGCCGGGACAACCTACGAGCAGTACTTC. This codes for CASKIAGTTYEQYF.

V and J are TRBV10-3 and TRBJ2-5, with a possible D match to TRBD2 (5 bases). The V and J ends lost 9 bases and 4 bases respectively, with 18 bases between them. The germline V gene has CDR1 ENHRY and CDR2 SYGVKD. The CDR3 runs 14 residues. The CDR3 loop is CAIALNLAIETQYF. In DNA form, the CDR3 reads TGTGCCATAGCTCTTAACCTAGCCATAGAGACCCAGTACTTC.

The chain uses TRBV25-1 and TRBJ2-5; 11 nucleotides match TRBD1. V shed 3 bases, J shed 5 bases, and the junction held 8 bases outside the gene matches. The CDR3 totals 16 residues. The germline CDR1 and CDR2 sequences are MGHDK and SYGVNS. CDR3 in DNA: TGTGCCAGCAGTGACTCGGAGAGGGACAGGGGGGAGACCCAGTACTTC. Protein sequence: CASSDSERDRGETQYF.

The CDR3 DNA reads TGTGCCAGTAGAAGACAGGGCCTCACCGGGGAGCTGTTTTTT. Its protein product is CASRRQGLTGELFF. The gene calls are TRBV19 and TRBJ2-2; 7 bases agree with TRBD1. The CDR3 contains 14 residues. V lost 6 bases and J lost 4; bases outside the gene matches: 5. Germline V lookup: CDR1 LNHDA, CDR2 SQIVND (reference sequence).

The sample holds a few counts of this clone. The gene calls are TRBV2 and TRBJ2-7; D is perhaps TRBD2 (5 bases). CDR1 and CDR2 (germline): SNHLY, FYNNEI. V was trimmed by 8 bases and J by 5 bases, leaving 22 bases between them. CDR3 length equals 15 residues. The CDR3: CASSSGKDLDHEQYF. CDR3 DNA: TGTGCCAGCTCCTCCGGGAAGGATCTCGACCACGAGCAGTACTTC.

A few counts support this clone. The rearrangement links TRBV5-1 to TRBJ2-3, with TRBD1 matching over 11 bases. The CDR3 is 17 amino acids. Germline CDR1 is SGHRS and CDR2 is YFSETQ. J lost 0 bases, V lost 4 bases, and 7 bases had no gene match. In nucleotides, the CDR3 is TGCGCCAGCAGCCTCGGGACAGGGGGTGGGAGCACAGATACGCAGTATTTT. Protein sequence: CASSLGTGGGSTDTQYF.

This chain links TRBV29-1 with TRBJ2-1; D may be TRBD2 (6 bases). The CDR3 has 12 amino acids. Per the germline V gene, CDR1 is SQVTM and CDR2 is ANQGSEA. The V end lost 7 bases, the J end lost 6 bases, and 13 bases lay between the germline ends. The CDR3 region is CSARDSINEQFF. CDR3 nucleotides: TGCAGCGCACGGGACTCAATCAATGAGCAGTTCTTC.

The rearrangement joins TRBV6-5 to TRBJ1-5; 9 bases fit TRBD1. CDR1 MNHEY and CDR2 SVGAGI come from the germline V gene. This CDR3 has 15 amino acids. Trimming took 1 base from V and 4 from J; bases not matched to a gene: 2. CDR3 loop: CASSYLGQGNQPQHF. As DNA, the CDR3 is TGTGCCAGCAGTTACTTAGGACAGGGGAATCAGCCCCAGCATTTT.

This clone was counted a few times. V usage is TRBV30 and J usage is TRBJ2-7; the match to TRBD2 covers 9 bases. The ends lost 4 bases at V and 2 bases at J; junction bases unmatched: 15. CDR1 and CDR2 (germline): GTSNPN, SVGIG (reference sequence). The CDR3 spans 17 residues. CDR3 in amino acids: CAWITDPTSGSAYEQYF. The CDR3 nucleotides read TGTGCCTGGATTACCGACCCTACTAGCGGGTCCGCCTACGAGCAGTACTTC.

The V call is TRBV29-1, the J call TRBJ2-6; no clear D gene. This CDR3 has 17 residues. CDR1 and CDR2 from the germline V gene are SQVTM and ANQGSEA. With 2 bases removed from V and 0 bases from J, the gap between germline ends came to 14 bases. The CDR3: CSVELSRQSSGANVLTF. Here the CDR3 DNA reads TGCAGCGTTGAATTGTCGCGACAAAGCTCTGGGGCCAACGTCCTGACTTTC. The full variable domain, in which reference TRBV29-1 and TRBJ2-6 provide the parts outside the CDR3, is SAVISQKPSRDICQRGTSLTIQCQVDSQVTMMFWYRQQPGQSLTLIATANQGSEATYESGFVIDKFPISRPNLTFSTLTVSNMSPEDSSIYLCSVELSRQSSGANVLTFGAGSRLTVL.